The entry that follows covers one TCR beta chain sequence. This entry is derived from a study of T cell responses to AZD1222 COVID-19 vaccine. Libraries were prepared by immunoSEQ multiplex PCR; TCRdb keeps only in-frame clonotypes and omits some of them. In the table there are roughly 170,000 clones, 94% of which are singletons. CDR1 and CDR2 from the germline V gene are LGHNA and YSLEER. CDR3 length: 20 amino acids. The V segment lost 0 bases and the J segment 1 base; nucleotides outside the gene matches: 14. The specimen was peripheral blood, collected 28 days after the second AZD1222 dose. The rearrangement uses TRBV4-3 and TRBJ2-7, with 11 bases lining up with TRBD2. The TCR originated in an adult who received the AZD1222 COVID-19 vaccine. The CDR3 sequence: CASSQDPPSGGIYTSYEQYF. The CDR3, as DNA: TGCGCCAGCAGCCAAGATCCGCCTAGCGGGGGGATTTATACATCCTACGAGCAGTACTTC.